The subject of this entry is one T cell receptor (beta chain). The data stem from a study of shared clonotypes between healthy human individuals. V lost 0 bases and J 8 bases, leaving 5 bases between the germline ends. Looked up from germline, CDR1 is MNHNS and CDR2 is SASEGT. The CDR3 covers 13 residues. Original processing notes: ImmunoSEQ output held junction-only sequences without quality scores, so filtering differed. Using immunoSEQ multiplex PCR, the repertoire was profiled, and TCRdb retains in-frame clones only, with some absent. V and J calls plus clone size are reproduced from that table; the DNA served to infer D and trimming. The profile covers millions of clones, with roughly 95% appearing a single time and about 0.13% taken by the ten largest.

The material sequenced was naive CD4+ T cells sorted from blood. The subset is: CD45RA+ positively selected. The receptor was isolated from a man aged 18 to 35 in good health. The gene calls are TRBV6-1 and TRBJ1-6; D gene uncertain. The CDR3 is CASSEAQYSPLHF. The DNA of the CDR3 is TGTGCCAGCAGTGAAGCGCAGTATTCACCCCTCCACTTT.